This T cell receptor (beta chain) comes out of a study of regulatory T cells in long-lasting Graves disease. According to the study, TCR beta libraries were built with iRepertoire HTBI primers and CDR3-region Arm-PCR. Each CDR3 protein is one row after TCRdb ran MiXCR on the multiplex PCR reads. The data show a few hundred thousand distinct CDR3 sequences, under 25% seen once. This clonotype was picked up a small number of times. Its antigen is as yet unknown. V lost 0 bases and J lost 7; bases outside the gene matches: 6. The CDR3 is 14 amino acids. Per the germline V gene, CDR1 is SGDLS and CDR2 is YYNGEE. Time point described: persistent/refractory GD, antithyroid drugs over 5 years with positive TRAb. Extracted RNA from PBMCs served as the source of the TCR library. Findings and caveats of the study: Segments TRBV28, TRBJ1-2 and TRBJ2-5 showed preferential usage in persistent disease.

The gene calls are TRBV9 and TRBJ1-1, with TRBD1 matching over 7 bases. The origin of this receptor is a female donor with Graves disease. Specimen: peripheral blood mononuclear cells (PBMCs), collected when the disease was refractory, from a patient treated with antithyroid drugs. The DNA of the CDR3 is TGTGCCAGCAGCGTAGAAGGGGGCTGGAGTGAAGCTTTCTTT. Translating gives CASSVEGGWSEAFF.